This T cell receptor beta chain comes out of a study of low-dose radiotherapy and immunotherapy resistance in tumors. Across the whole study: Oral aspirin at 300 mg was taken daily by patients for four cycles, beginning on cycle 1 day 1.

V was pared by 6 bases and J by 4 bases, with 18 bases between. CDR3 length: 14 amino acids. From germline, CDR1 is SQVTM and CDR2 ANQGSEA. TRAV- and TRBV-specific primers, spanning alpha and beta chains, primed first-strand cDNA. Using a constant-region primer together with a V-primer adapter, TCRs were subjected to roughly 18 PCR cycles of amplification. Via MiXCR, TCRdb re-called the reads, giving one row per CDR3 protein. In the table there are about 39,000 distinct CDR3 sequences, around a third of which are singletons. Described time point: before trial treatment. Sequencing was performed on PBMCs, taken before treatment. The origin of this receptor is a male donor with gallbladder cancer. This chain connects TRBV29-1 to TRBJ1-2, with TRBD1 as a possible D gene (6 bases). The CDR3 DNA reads TGCAGCGTGGCTTTAGGGGGGTCTCTCTATGGCTACACCTTC. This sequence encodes CSVALGGSLYGYTF.